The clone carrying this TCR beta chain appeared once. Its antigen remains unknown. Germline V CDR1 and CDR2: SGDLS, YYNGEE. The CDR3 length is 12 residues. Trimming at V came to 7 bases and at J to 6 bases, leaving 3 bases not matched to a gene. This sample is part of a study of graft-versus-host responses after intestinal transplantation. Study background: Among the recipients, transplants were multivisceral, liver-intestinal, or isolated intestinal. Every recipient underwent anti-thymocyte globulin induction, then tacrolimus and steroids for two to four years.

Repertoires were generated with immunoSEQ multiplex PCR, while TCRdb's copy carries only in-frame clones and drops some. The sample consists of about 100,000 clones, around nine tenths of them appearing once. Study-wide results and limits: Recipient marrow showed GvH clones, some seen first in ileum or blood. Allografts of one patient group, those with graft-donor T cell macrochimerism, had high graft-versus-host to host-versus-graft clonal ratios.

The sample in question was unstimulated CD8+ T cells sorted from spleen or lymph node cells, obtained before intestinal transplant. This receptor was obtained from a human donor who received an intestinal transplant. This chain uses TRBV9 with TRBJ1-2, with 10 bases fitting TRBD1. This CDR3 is CASSTGGNGYTF. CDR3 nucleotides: TGTGCCAGCTCGACAGGGGGCAATGGCTACACCTTC.